The 27 T cell receptor beta chains in this list originate from one sample, sequenced in a study of Graves' ophthalmopathy and Graves' hyperthyroidism. Investigators amplified TCR beta CDR3 regions from RNA transcripts. After a first-round RT-PCR with HTBI primers, a second-round multiplex PCR was run. One entry per CDR3 protein results from TCRdb running MiXCR on the multiplex PCR reads. The sample shows 150,000 to 200,000 distinct CDR3 sequences, around 40% of them seen only once. The sample consisted of peripheral blood. The receptors here all came from a young man with Graves' ophthalmopathy.

V and J are TRBV6-5 and TRBJ1-1; the D is unclear. CDR3 length: 11 residues. V was clipped by 2 bases and J by 9 bases, with 7 bases between them. Germline-derived CDR1 and CDR2 are MNHEY and SVGAGI. In DNA form, the CDR3 reads TGTGCCAGCAGTTACGGTAATAAAGCTTTCTTT. Protein product: CASSYGNKAFF.

This clonotype was found many times. The V call is TRBV15, the J call TRBJ2-4; no clear D. This CDR3 is built from 14 residues. Looked up from germline, CDR1 is LNHNV and CDR2 is YYDKDF (reference sequence). V was trimmed by 4 bases and J by 0 bases, leaving 7 bases between them. The DNA for the CDR3 is TGTGCCACCAGCAAGGATTTAGCCAAAAACATTCAGTACTTC. Its translation: CATSKDLAKNIQYF.

This clonotype was recorded at least ten times. CDR3 coding DNA: TGTGCCAGCAGTCCTGGGACAGGGCTTGGCTACACCTTC. Translated: CASSPGTGLGYTF. This sequence joins TRBV27 and TRBJ1-2; 9 nucleotides align to TRBD1. V lost 5 bases to trimming and J lost 7 bases; unmatched junction nucleotides: 5. The CDR3 sequence is 13 residues long. The germline V gene has CDR1 MNHEY and CDR2 SMNVEV (reference sequence).

This clonotype was counted only a few times. The chain combines TRBV20-1 with TRBJ2-5; 8 nucleotides match TRBD2. The CDR3 length is 15 residues. The germline CDR1 and CDR2 sequences are DFQATT and SNEGSKA (reference sequence). With 0 bases clipped from V and 6 bases from J, the junction kept 9 bases outside the gene matches. CDR3 sequence reads: CSARDLAGGAKTQYF. The DNA for the CDR3 is TGCAGTGCTAGAGATTTGGCGGGAGGTGCGAAGACCCAGTACTTC.

This clonotype was counted ten times or more. The gene calls are TRBV29-1 and TRBJ1-2; D is unresolved. The length of the CDR3 is 13 residues. Germline values: CDR1 SQVTM, CDR2 ANQGSEA. V gave up 6 bases and J gave up 3 bases, with 14 bases separating them. In DNA, the CDR3 is TGCAGCGTCGGCGGAGCCAAAGACTATGGCTACACCTTC. Translating gives CSVGGAKDYGYTF.

The CDR3 DNA reads TGTGCCAGCAGTTACTCGACCGGGACTGAAGCTTTCTTT. Translated, it gives CASSYSTGTEAFF. This rearrangement joins TRBV6-5 to TRBJ1-1, with D unresolved. This CDR3 has 13 amino acids. Germline CDR1 MNHEY, CDR2 SVGAGI. V was pared by 0 bases and J by 5 bases, with 7 bases between.

This clonotype occurred a few times. The rearrangement links TRBV6-1 to TRBJ2-5; 10 bases align to TRBD2. The CDR3 spans 15 residues. The ends lost 7 bases at V and 5 bases at J; junction bases unmatched: 10. Germline values: CDR1 MNHNS, CDR2 SASEGT. CDR3 coding DNA: TGTGCCAGCACCGAGGGACTAGCGAAATGGGAGACCCAGTACTTC. Its protein product is CASTEGLAKWETQYF.

The rearrangement uses TRBV6-2 or TRBV6-3 and TRBJ2-7; 8 nucleotides line up with TRBD2. Germline V lookup: CDR1 MNHEY, CDR2 SVGEGT. This CDR3 spans 14 amino acids. With 2 bases clipped from V and 2 bases from J, the junction kept 2 bases outside the gene matches. The CDR3: CASSYEGLAYEQYF. CDR3 DNA: TGTGCCAGCAGTTACGAGGGACTAGCCTACGAGCAGTACTTC.

In its sample, this clonotype was seen many times. This chain connects TRBV12-3 or TRBV12-4 to TRBJ2-4; D may be TRBD2 (6 bases). This CDR3 is 15 amino acids long. V dropped 6 bases and J dropped 2 bases, with 14 bases sitting between them. The CDR3 coding sequence is TGTGCCAGCAGGGGGGGTTATGGGTCCAAAAACATTCAGTACTTC. It encodes CASRGGYGSKNIQYF.

The V and J genes are TRBV11-2 and TRBJ1-1; D is uncertain. The CDR3 is made up of 13 amino acids. V shed 3 bases and J shed 3 bases, with 8 bases lying between them. Germline V gene data show CDR1 as SGHAT and CDR2 as FQNNGV. The CDR3 loop reads CASSFTRDTEAFF. Written as DNA, the CDR3 is TGTGCCAGCAGCTTTACGAGGGACACTGAAGCTTTCTTT.

The chain has TRBV6-2 or TRBV6-3 and TRBJ2-7; TRBD2 matches at 7 bases. The germline V gene encodes CDR1 MNHEY and CDR2 SVGEGT. The CDR3 has 15 amino acids. The trim removed 7 bases at V and 4 bases at J, leaving 13 bases unmatched. The CDR3 region has the DNA TGTGCCAGCACTCTAGTGGGAGGGAGTCGATACGAGCAGTACTTC. It encodes CASTLVGGSRYEQYF.

This clonotype has a handful of counts. This rearrangement joins TRBV6-5 to TRBJ1-1; D is ambiguous. Trimming removed 4 bases from V and 3 bases from J, with 15 bases in between. Germline lookup yields CDR1 MNHEY and CDR2 SVGAGI. This CDR3 spans 15 amino acids. The CDR3 reads CASSLGSAPDTEAFF. The CDR3 DNA is TGTGCCAGCAGTTTGGGGTCGGCGCCGGACACTGAAGCTTTCTTT.

This clonotype was counted many times. This chain connects TRBV6-5 to TRBJ2-7; 7 bases are shared with TRBD1. Looked up from germline, CDR1 is MNHEY and CDR2 is SVGAGI. V shed 2 bases, J shed 6 bases, and the junction held 4 bases outside the gene matches. The CDR3 sequence is 13 residues long. The CDR3 bases are TGTGCCAGCAGTTACGACAGGGCGAGCGAGCAGTACTTC. This gives the protein CASSYDRASEQYF.

This clonotype appeared many times. The rearrangement uses TRBV12-3 or TRBV12-4 and TRBJ1-5; weak D call: TRBD1 (5 bases). The CDR3 has 14 residues. The ends were cut back, 5 bases at V and 1 base at J, with 9 bases in the middle. CDR3 sequence reads: CASSTTESNQPQHF. CDR3 nucleotides: TGTGCCAGCAGTACGACAGAGAGCAATCAGCCCCAGCATTTT.

This clonotype was counted ten times or more. V and J are TRBV28 and TRBJ1-1, with 8 bases lining up with TRBD1. V shed 6 bases and J 12 bases; nucleotides not matched to a gene: 12. The CDR3 extends over 13 amino acids. Germline loops: CDR1 MDHEN, CDR2 SYDVKM. The CDR3 region is CASSPTGADSSFF. The CDR3 DNA is TGTGCCAGCAGCCCGACAGGGGCGGACAGTTCTTTCTTT. Full variable domain (missing parts from reference TRBV28 and TRBJ1-1): DVKVTQSSRYLVKRTGEKVFLECVQDMDHENMFWYRQDPGLGLRLIYFSYDVKMKEKGDIPEGYSVSREKKERFSLILESASTNQTSMYLCASSPTGADSSFFGQGTRLTVV.

At least ten counts were recorded for this clonotype. Compared with germline, one end of the junction differs, possibly owing to a read error. The chain couples TRBV6-2 or TRBV6-3 to TRBJ2-4; TRBD2 is a possible D gene (5 bases). Germline-derived CDR1 and CDR2 are MNHEY and SVGEGT. CDR3 length: 14 residues. In DNA, the CDR3 is TGTGCCAGCAGCCATAATACCGTCCGGGGAACGGAGGACTTC. This translates into CASSHNTVRGTEDF.

V and J are TRBV12-3 or TRBV12-4 and TRBJ2-5; D gene ambiguous. This CDR3 is 14 amino acids long. Trimming took 3 bases from V and 5 from J, leaving 13 bases between them. The CDR3 DNA reads TGTGCCAGCAGTTTTTATAGGGTACAGGAGACCCAGTACTTC. Encoded protein: CASSFYRVQETQYF.

This clonotype was observed a single time. The genes are TRBV7-6 and TRBJ2-7, with TRBD2 matching over 7 bases. This CDR3 has 13 amino acids. Per the germline V gene, CDR1 is SGHVS and CDR2 is FNYEAQ. Trimming removed 5 bases from V and 3 bases from J; junction bases left unmatched: 4. CDR3 in amino acids: CASSQASGYEQYF. The CDR3 DNA reads as TGTGCCAGCAGCCAAGCTAGCGGCTACGAGCAGTACTTC.

The table lists this clonotype with many counts. This chain connects TRBV30 to TRBJ1-1, with 8 positions matching TRBD1. The CDR3 is 13 amino acids. Per the germline V gene, CDR1 is GTSNPN and CDR2 is SVGIG (reference sequence). V lost 8 bases to trimming and J lost 1 base; unmatched junction nucleotides: 6. CDR3 region: CARGQGGNTEAFF. In nucleotides, the CDR3 is TGTGCCCGAGGACAGGGAGGGAACACTGAAGCTTTCTTT.

This clonotype was found many times. The CDR3 DNA is TGTGCCAGCAGTTACAAGCCAGGTCGGACTGAAGCTTTCTTT. It encodes CASSYKPGRTEAFF. This chain joins TRBV6-2 or TRBV6-3 and TRBJ1-1; D call uncertain. This CDR3 is 14 amino acids long. Between the trimmed V and J ends, which lost 2 bases and 5 bases, there was a span of 12 bases. Germline lookup yields CDR1 MNHEY and CDR2 SVGEGT.

This clonotype was recorded at least ten times. V is TRBV20-1 and J is TRBJ1-1, with a tentative D call TRBD1 (5 bases). Trimming took off 1 base at V and 3 bases at J, with 6 bases between the two ends. CDR1 and CDR2 (germline): DFQATT, SNEGSKA (reference sequence). This CDR3 comprises 12 residues. Here the CDR3 DNA reads TGCAGTGCTAGAGCGGGGGACACTGAAGCTTTCTTT. Its protein is CSARAGDTEAFF.

This clonotype was seen ten or more times. The chain uses TRBV20-1 and TRBJ2-5; no firm D call. Germline V gene data show CDR1 as DFQATT and CDR2 as SNEGSKA (reference sequence). Between the trimmed V and J ends, which lost 4 bases and 1 base, there was a span of 16 bases. This CDR3 has 15 residues. The CDR3 spells CSANPSMAAQETQYF. For the CDR3, the DNA is TGCAGTGCTAACCCTTCTATGGCTGCCCAAGAGACCCAGTACTTC.

This clonotype has ten or more counts. The rearrangement uses TRBV6-1 and TRBJ2-7; D possibly corresponds to TRBD1 (6 bases). Germline CDR1 and CDR2: MNHNS and SASEGT. This CDR3 has 15 residues. Trimming stripped 5 bases from V and 3 bases from J, with 17 bases between. CDR3 residues: CASSPETGSFYEQYF. In DNA form, the CDR3 reads TGTGCCAGCAGTCCAGAGACAGGATCCTTCTACGAGCAGTACTTC.

This clonotype was picked up many times. V usage is TRBV5-1 and J usage is TRBJ2-7, with 8 bases matching TRBD1. CDR1 is SGHRS and CDR2 is YFSETQ in the germline V gene. The CDR3 spans 14 residues. V lost 3 bases, J lost 1 base, and 3 bases stayed unmatched. DNA for the CDR3: TGCGCCAGCAGCTCAGGGGGCGCGTCCTACGAGCAGTACTTC. Residues: CASSSGGASYEQYF.

This clonotype was found many times. The genes are TRBV12-3 or TRBV12-4 and TRBJ1-2, with 8 bases that match TRBD1. Losses at the gene ends were 8 bases for V and 5 bases for J; bases not matched to a gene: 1. The CDR3 loop spans 11 amino acids. The CDR3 reads CASRQGYGYTF. The CDR3 nucleotides are TGTGCCAGCCGACAGGGGTATGGCTACACCTTC.

This clonotype has a count of ten or more. V and J are TRBV29-1 and TRBJ1-2; 11 bases align to TRBD1. Per the germline V gene, CDR1 is SQVTM and CDR2 is ANQGSEA. Trimming at V came to 0 bases and at J to 4 bases, leaving 10 bases not matched to a gene. The CDR3 has 17 amino acids. The DNA for the CDR3 is TGCAGCGTTGAAGACCCCGGACAGGGGGCAAAGGGCTATGGCTACACCTTC. This encodes CSVEDPGQGAKGYGYTF. The whole variable domain, remainder taken from reference TRBV29-1 and TRBJ1-2, is SAVISQKPSRDICQRGTSLTIQCQVDSQVTMMFWYRQQPGQSLTLIATANQGSEATYESGFVIDKFPISRPNLTFSTLTVSNMSPEDSSIYLCSVEDPGQGAKGYGYTFGSGTRLTVV.

This clonotype was seen at least ten times. The V and J genes are TRBV28 and TRBJ1-2; TRBD1 agrees at 8 bases. V lost 6 bases, J lost 4 bases, and 13 bases stayed unmatched. Germline V gene data show CDR1 as MDHEN and CDR2 as SYDVKM. CDR3 length: 16 amino acids. The CDR3 bases are TGTGCCAGCAGCGAACTCCACCACAGGGGGACCTATGGCTACACCTTC. Translation gives CASSELHHRGTYGYTF.